This is a list of T cell receptor beta chains from one sample in a study of T cells in Graves' hyperthyroidism and ophthalmopathy. Via MiXCR, TCRdb re-called the multiplex PCR reads, giving one row per CDR3 protein. The table shows some 740,000 distinct CDR3 sequences, with 11% to 15% occurring only once. The sequenced sample consisted of blood. The receptors were gathered from a woman under 30 with Graves' hyperthyroidism. Both conserved end residues are part of each CDR3. D genes are given only for firm matches. Some rows have no size entry. The others give once, few or many, or a class for an expanded clone.

clone size	V gene	J gene	D gene	CDR3 protein	CDR3 DNA
-	TRBV6-9	TRBJ1-1	TRBD1	CASSYDRMTGAAFF	TGTGCCAGCAGTTACGACCGAATGACAGGGGCGGCTTTCTTT
-	TRBV7-3	TRBJ2-3	-	CASSPGTFYGADTQYF	TGTGCCAGCAGCCCGGGGACTTTCTATGGCGCAGATACGCAGTATTTT
many	TRBV12-3/TRBV12-4	TRBJ2-1	TRBD2	CASSIAGVHEQFF	TGTGCCAGCAGTATAGCGGGAGTGCATGAGCAGTTCTTC
many	TRBV7-3	TRBJ2-1	TRBD1	CASSLRGQDPYNEQFF	TGTGCCAGCAGCTTAAGAGGACAGGATCCCTACAATGAGCAGTTCTTC
many	TRBV27	TRBJ1-1	-	CASSLSVSGSATEAFF	TGTGCCAGCAGTTTATCAGTATCTGGGTCAGCCACTGAAGCTTTCTTT
-	TRBV3-1	TRBJ1-6	-	CASSYRTGNSPLHF	TGTGCCAGCAGTTACAGGACGGGTAATTCACCCCTCCACTTT
many	TRBV30	TRBJ2-1	-	CAWSGPLKQFF	TGTGCCTGGAGTGGACCTCTCAAGCAGTTCTTC
few	TRBV9	TRBJ2-2	-	CASSVGQRNTGELFF	TGTGCCAGCAGCGTAGGTCAGCGGAACACCGGGGAGCTGTTTTTT
few	TRBV4-1	TRBJ2-1	TRBD1	CASSALGQGVGNEQFF	TGCGCCAGCAGCGCATTGGGACAGGGGGTGGGTAATGAGCAGTTCTTC
-	TRBV5-1	TRBJ1-1	-	CASTEGRVKSEAFF	TGCGCCAGCACGGAGGGGAGGGTTAAATCTGAAGCTTTCTTT
-	TRBV20-1	TRBJ2-5	-	CSARDLWKTQYF	TGCAGTGCTAGAGATCTCTGGAAGACCCAGTACTTC
few	TRBV3-1	TRBJ1-2	TRBD1	CASSQVVQGAFGYTF	TGTGCCAGCAGCCAAGTTGTACAGGGGGCATTTGGCTACACCTTC
few	TRBV29-1	TRBJ1-1	TRBD1	CSVWTGMNTEAFF	TGCAGCGTCTGGACAGGCATGAACACTGAAGCTTTCTTT
-	TRBV6-1	TRBJ1-2	-	CASSQRGGGYTF	TGTGCCAGCAGCCAGAGGGGCGGGGGCTACACCTTC
many	TRBV30	TRBJ2-5	-	CAWSGETQYF	TGTGCCTGGTCGGGGGAGACCCAGTACTTC
-	TRBV4-3	TRBJ2-3	-	CASSQDSAGSVRDTQYF	TGCGCCAGCAGCCAAGATTCGGCCGGGAGTGTCCGGGATACGCAGTATTTT
many	TRBV7-2	TRBJ1-1	-	CASSRDRPEAFF	TGTGCCAGCAGCCGGGACCGCCCTGAAGCTTTCTTT
few	TRBV5-1	TRBJ2-7	TRBD2	CASSTPYLAGAYEQYF	TGTGCCAGCAGCACACCCTATCTAGCGGGAGCCTACGAGCAGTACTTC
few	TRBV4-1	TRBJ2-7	-	CASSPYAGGASSYEQYF	TGCGCCAGCAGCCCCTATGCCGGGGGCGCCAGCTCCTACGAGCAGTACTTC
many	TRBV7-8	TRBJ1-1	TRBD1	CASSSLNRDSVSAFF	TGTGCCAGCAGCTCCCTCAACCGGGACAGCGTTTCTGCTTTCTTT
many	TRBV7-2	TRBJ2-7	TRBD2	CASSKQAPGLAGGGEQYF	TGTGCCAGCAGCAAACAAGCCCCGGGACTAGCGGGAGGGGGCGAGCAGTACTTC
-	TRBV5-1	TRBJ2-1	TRBD2	CASSFEPSGIDEQFF	TGCGCCAGCAGCTTTGAGCCTAGCGGGATTGATGAGCAGTTCTTC
many	TRBV10-1	TRBJ2-5	-	CASSEPYSDGQPQETQYF	TGCGCCAGCAGTGAGCCATACTCGGACGGACAACCCCAAGAGACCCAGTACTTC
many	TRBV30	TRBJ2-5	TRBD1	CAWRDSSRQETQYF	TGTGCCTGGCGGGACAGCTCACGACAAGAGACCCAGTACTTC
-	TRBV6-1	TRBJ2-5	TRBD2	CASSTLAGGFTQYF	TGTGCCAGCAGTACCCTCGCGGGAGGGTTCACCCAGTACTTC
-	TRBV15	TRBJ1-2	TRBD1	CATSDRAISYGYTF	TGTGCCACCAGCGACAGGGCTATCAGCTATGGCTACACCTTC
-	TRBV19	TRBJ1-6	-	CASSAHMILHF	TGTGCCAGTAGTGCCCACATGATACTCCACTTT
-	TRBV7-8	TRBJ1-5	TRBD1	CASSTLDRVNQPQHF	TGTGCCAGCAGCACCCTCGACAGGGTAAATCAGCCCCAGCATTTT
few	TRBV20-1	TRBJ1-6	-	CSAHGANNSPLHF	TGCAGTGCACACGGGGCAAATAATTCACCCCTCCACTTT